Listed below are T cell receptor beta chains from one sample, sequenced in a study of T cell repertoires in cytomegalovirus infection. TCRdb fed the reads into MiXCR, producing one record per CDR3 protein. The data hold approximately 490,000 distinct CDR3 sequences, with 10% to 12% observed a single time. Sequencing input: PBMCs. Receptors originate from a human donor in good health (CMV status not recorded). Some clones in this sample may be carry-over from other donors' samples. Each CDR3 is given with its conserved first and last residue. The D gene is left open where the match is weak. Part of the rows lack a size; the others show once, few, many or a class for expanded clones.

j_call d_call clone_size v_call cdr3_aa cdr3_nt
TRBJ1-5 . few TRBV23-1 CASSQSPLRRPLKHSNQPQHF TGCGCCAGCAGTCAGTCCCCGTTGAGGCGGCCGCTGAAACATAGCAATCAGCCCCAGCATTTT
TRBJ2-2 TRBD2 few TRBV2 CASSPRTSASTGELFF TGTGCCAGCAGCCCCAGGACTAGCGCGAGCACCGGGGAGCTGTTTTTT
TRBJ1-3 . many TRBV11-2 CASSSPGPSGNTIYF TGTGCCAGCAGCTCCCCTGGGCCCTCTGGAAACACCATATATTTT
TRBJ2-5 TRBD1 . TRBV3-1 CASSQGSTGVGETQYF TGTGCCAGCAGCCAAGGAAGCACAGGGGTAGGAGAGACCCAGTACTTC
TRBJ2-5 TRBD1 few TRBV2 CASRLTGVQQTQYF TGTGCCAGCAGGTTGACAGGGGTTCAACAGACCCAGTACTTC
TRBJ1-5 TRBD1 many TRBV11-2 CASSLDRGTGSNQPQHF TGTGCCAGCAGCTTAGACCGCGGGACAGGGTCCAATCAGCCCCAGCATTTT
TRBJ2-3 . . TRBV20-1 CSAQDTGVDTQYF TGCAGTGCCCAAGATACGGGGGTAGATACGCAGTATTTT
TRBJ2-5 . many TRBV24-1 CATSDSTKGSGETQYF TGTGCCACCAGTGATTCCACGAAGGGGTCGGGAGAGACCCAGTACTTC
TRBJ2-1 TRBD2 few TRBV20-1 CSATFSGGTDEQFF TGCAGTGCAACCTTCTCGGGGGGGACGGATGAGCAGTTCTTC
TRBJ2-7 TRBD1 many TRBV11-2 CASSREGGRTYEQYF TGTGCCAGCAGCCGAGAAGGGGGCCGCACCTACGAGCAGTACTTC
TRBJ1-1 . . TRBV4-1 CASSQDRSAEAFF TGCGCCAGCAGCCAAGATAGATCGGCTGAAGCTTTCTTT
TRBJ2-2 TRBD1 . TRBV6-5 CASRPTGANTGELFF TGTGCCAGCAGACCGACAGGGGCGAACACCGGGGAGCTGTTTTTT
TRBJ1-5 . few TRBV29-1 CSTRQGSNQPQHF TGCAGCACCAGACAAGGGAGCAATCAGCCCCAGCATTTT
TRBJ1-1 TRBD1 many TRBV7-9 CASSLAQGDPNTEAFF TGTGCCAGCAGCTTAGCCCAGGGGGATCCGAACACTGAAGCTTTCTTT
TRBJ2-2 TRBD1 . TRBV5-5 CASSQTGEAGELFF TGTGCCAGCAGTCAGACAGGGGAGGCCGGGGAGCTGTTTTTT
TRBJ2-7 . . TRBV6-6 CASVYPANSYEQYF TGTGCCAGCGTTTATCCGGCTAACTCCTACGAGCAGTACTTC
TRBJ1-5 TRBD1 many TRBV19 CASSMPPGGSQPQHF TGTGCCAGTAGTATGCCCCCAGGGGGCTCTCAGCCCCAGCATTTT
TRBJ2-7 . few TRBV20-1 CSARGGAVVRSTGEQYF TGCAGTGCTAGAGGGGGGGCGGTAGTTCGGTCTACGGGTGAGCAGTACTTC
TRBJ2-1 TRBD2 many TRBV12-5 CASGLDLADSYNEQFF TGTGCTAGTGGTTTGGACCTAGCGGATTCCTACAATGAGCAGTTCTTC
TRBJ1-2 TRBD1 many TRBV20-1 CSASTGVRYGYTF TGCAGTGCTAGTACAGGGGTCCGCTATGGCTACACCTTC
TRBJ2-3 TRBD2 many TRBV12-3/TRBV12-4 CASSLFSGLIDTQYF TGTGCCAGCAGTTTATTTAGCGGGTTAATAGATACGCAGTATTTT
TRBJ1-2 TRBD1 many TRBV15 CATSRVQGDGYTF TGTGCCACCAGCAGGGTACAGGGGGATGGCTACACCTTC
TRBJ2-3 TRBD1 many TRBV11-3 CASSPGQGGADTQYF TGTGCCAGCAGTCCCGGACAGGGGGGAGCAGATACGCAGTATTTT
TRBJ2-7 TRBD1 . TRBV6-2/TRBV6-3 CAIRLGTGIYEQYF TGTGCCATCCGCCTCGGGACAGGGATCTACGAGCAGTACTTC
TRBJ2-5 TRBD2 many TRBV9 CASSRGGLETQYF TGTGCCAGCAGTCGGGGGGGCTTGGAGACCCAGTACTTC
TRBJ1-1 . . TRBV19 CATIATTRTLNTEAFF TGTGCCACAATTGCTACTACTAGGACATTGAACACTGAAGCTTTCTTT
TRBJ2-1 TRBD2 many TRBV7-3 CASSRQGTSNEQFF TGTGCCAGCAGTCGACAAGGGACTAGCAATGAGCAGTTCTTC
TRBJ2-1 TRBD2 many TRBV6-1 CASSDGGGSSYNEQFF TGTGCCAGCAGTGACGGAGGCGGGAGCTCCTACAATGAGCAGTTCTTC
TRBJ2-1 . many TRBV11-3 CASSPRSSSYNEQFF TGTGCCAGCAGCCCACGGAGTAGCTCCTACAATGAGCAGTTCTTC
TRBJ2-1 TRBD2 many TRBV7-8 CASSLITSGDYNEQFF TGTGCCAGCAGCTTGATTACTAGCGGGGATTACAATGAGCAGTTCTTC
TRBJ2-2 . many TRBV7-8 CASSRDSLPGELFF TGTGCCAGCAGCCGGGACTCACTCCCAGGGGAGCTGTTTTTT
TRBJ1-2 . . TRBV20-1 CSARDRTALYGYTF TGCAGTGCTAGAGACAGGACAGCCCTATATGGCTACACCTTC
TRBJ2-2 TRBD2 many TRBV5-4 CASSTGTSDTGELFF TGTGCCAGCAGCACCGGGACTAGCGACACCGGGGAGCTGTTTTTT
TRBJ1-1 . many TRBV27 CASSLSLVGEAFF TGTGCCAGCAGTTTATCTCTAGTAGGGGAAGCTTTCTTT
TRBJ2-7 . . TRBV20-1 CSANQDLIAQYF TGCAGTGCTAATCAGGACTTGATTGCGCAGTACTTC
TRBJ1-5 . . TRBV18 CASSPQGWVNQPQHF TGTGCCAGCTCACCCCAGGGTTGGGTCAATCAGCCCCAGCATTTT
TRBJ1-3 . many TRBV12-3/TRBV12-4 CASSIRVSGNTIYF TGTGCCAGCAGTATCAGGGTCTCTGGAAACACCATATATTTT
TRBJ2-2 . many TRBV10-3 CAISGDTGELFF TGTGCCATCTCTGGGGACACCGGGGAGCTGTTTTTT
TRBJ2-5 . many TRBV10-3 CAISEWPEETQYF TGTGCCATCAGTGAGTGGCCAGAAGAGACCCAGTACTTC
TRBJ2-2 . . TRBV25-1 CASKPSNTGELFF TGTGCCAGCAAACCAAGCAACACCGGGGAGCTGTTTTTT
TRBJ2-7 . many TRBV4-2 CASSPLPPERRTYEQYF TGTGCCAGCAGCCCCCTACCCCCGGAGCGGAGGACCTACGAGCAGTACTTC
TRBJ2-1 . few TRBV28 CASSLLPGTGNNEQFF TGTGCCAGCAGTTTACTCCCCGGGACTGGAAACAATGAGCAGTTCTTC
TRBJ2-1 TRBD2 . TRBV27 CATRLAGRNEQFF TGTGCCACCCGACTAGCGGGGAGGAATGAGCAGTTCTTC
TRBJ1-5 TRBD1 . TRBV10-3 CAIRAGGGQPQHF TGTGCCATCAGAGCAGGGGGCGGGCAGCCCCAGCATTTT
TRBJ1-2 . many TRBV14 CASSHGRGPNYGYTF TGTGCCAGCAGCCACGGCAGGGGACCTAACTATGGCTACACCTTC
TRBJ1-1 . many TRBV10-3 CASTAGALNTEAFF TGTGCCTCAACCGCAGGGGCCCTGAACACTGAAGCTTTCTTT
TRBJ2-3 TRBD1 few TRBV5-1 CASSRRDRQFTDTQYF TGCGCCAGCAGCCGACGGGACAGACAATTCACAGATACGCAGTATTTT
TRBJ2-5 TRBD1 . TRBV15 CATSRGNQETQYF TGTGCCACGAGCAGGGGGAATCAAGAGACCCAGTACTTC
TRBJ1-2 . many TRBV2 CASKQDGNYGYTF TGTGCCAGCAAGCAAGACGGTAACTATGGCTACACCTTC
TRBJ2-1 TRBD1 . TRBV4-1 CASSHVDRGIDNEQFF TGCGCCAGCAGCCACGTTGACAGGGGTATCGACAATGAGCAGTTCTTC